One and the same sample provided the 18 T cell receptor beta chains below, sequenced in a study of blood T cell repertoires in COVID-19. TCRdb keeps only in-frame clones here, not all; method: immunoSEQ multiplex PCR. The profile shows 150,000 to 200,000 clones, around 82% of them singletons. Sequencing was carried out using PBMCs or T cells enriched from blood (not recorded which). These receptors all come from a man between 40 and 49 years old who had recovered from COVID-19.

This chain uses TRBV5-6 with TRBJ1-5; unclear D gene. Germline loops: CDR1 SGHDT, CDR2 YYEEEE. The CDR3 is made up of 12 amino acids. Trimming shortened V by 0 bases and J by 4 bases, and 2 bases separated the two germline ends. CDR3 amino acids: CASSLANQPQHF. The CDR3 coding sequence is TGTGCCAGCAGCTTGGCTAATCAGCCCCAGCATTTT.

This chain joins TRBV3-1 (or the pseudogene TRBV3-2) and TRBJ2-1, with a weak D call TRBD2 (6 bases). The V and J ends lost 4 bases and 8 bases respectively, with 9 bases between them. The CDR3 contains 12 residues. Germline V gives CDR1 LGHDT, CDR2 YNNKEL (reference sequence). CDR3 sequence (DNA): TGTGCCAGCAGCCCCCGGAGGGATGAGCAGTTCTTC. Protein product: CASSPRRDEQFF.

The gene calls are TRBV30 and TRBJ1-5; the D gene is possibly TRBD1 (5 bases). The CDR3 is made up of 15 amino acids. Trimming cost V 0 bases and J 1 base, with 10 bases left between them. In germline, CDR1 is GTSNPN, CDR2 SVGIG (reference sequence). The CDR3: CAWSVGGVSNQPQHF. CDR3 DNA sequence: TGTGCCTGGAGTGTGGGGGGGGTAAGCAATCAGCCCCAGCATTTT.

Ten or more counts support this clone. The CDR3 sequence: CASSEAWTGHLSGNTIYF. The CDR3 DNA reads TGTGCCAGCAGTGAAGCATGGACAGGACACCTCTCTGGAAACACCATATATTTT. The chain is built from TRBV6-1 and TRBJ1-3, with 7 bases identical to TRBD1. The CDR3 sequence is 18 residues long. Germline CDR1 MNHNS, CDR2 SASEGT. Trimming removed 0 bases from V and 0 bases from J; junction bases left unmatched: 8.

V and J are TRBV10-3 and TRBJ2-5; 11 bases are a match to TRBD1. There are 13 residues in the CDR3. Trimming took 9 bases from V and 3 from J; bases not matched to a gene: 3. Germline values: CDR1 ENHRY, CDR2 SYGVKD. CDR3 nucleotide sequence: TGTGCCATACGGGGACAGGGGGAAGAGACCCAGTACTTC. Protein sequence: CAIRGQGEETQYF.

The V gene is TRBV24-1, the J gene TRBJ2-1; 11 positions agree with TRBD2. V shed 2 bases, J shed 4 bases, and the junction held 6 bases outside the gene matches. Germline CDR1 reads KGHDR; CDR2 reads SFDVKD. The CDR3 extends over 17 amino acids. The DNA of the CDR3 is TGTGCCACCAGTGATTCAGGACTAGCGGGTGGATACAATGAGCAGTTCTTC. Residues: CATSDSGLAGGYNEQFF.

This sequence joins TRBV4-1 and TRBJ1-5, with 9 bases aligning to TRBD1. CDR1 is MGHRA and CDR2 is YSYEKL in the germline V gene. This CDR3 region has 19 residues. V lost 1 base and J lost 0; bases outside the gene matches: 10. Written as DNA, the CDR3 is TGCGCCAGCAGCCAAGGCACAGGGGGCGAAATGGGTAGCAATCAGCCCCAGCATTTT. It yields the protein CASSQGTGGEMGSNQPQHF.

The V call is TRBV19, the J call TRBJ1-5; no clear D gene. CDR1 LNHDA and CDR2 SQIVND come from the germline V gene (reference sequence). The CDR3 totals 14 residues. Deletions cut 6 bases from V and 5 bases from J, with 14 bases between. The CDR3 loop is CASSGSGKHQPQHF. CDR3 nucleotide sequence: TGTGCCAGTAGCGGGTCCGGGAAGCATCAGCCCCAGCATTTT.

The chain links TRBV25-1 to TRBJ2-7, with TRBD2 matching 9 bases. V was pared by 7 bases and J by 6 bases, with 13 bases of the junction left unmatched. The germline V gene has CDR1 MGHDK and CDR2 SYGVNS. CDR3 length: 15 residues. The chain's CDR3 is CASTVAGDGGSEQYF. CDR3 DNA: TGTGCCAGCACAGTAGCGGGGGATGGTGGTAGCGAGCAGTACTTC.

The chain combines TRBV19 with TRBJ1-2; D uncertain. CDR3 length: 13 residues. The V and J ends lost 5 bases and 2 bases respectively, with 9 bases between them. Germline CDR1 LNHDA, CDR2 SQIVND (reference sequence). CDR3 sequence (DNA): TGTGCCAGTAGTCGCGGGGAGAACTATGGCTACACCTTC. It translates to CASSRGENYGYTF.

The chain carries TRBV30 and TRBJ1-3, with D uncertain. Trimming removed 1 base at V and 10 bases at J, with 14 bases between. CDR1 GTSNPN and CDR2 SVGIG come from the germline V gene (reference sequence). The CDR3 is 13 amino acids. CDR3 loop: CAWSGDLGRTIYF. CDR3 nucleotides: TGTGCCTGGAGTGGCGACCTCGGGAGGACCATATATTTT.

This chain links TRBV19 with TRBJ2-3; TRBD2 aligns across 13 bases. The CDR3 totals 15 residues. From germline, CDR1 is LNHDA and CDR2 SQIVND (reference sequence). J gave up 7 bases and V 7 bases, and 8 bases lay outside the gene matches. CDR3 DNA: TGTGCCAGTACCGCGGGACTAGCGGGGCCGAATACGCAGTATTTT. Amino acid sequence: CASTAGLAGPNTQYF.

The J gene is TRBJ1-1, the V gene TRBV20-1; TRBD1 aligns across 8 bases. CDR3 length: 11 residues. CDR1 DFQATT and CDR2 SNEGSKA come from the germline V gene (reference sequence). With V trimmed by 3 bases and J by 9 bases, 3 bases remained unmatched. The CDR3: CSASRGRKAFF. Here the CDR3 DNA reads TGCAGTGCTAGCAGGGGGCGCAAAGCTTTCTTT.

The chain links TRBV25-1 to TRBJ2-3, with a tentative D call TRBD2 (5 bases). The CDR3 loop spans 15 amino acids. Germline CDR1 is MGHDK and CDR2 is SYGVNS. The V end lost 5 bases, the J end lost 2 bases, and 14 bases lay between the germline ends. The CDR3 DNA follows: TGTGCCAGCAGTCGGGTAGGAGCGGTCACAGATACGCAGTATTTT. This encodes CASSRVGAVTDTQYF.

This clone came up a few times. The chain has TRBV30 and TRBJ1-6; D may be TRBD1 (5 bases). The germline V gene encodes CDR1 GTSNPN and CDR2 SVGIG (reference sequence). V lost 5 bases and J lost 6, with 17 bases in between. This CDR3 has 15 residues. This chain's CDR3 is CAWGLIQGGNSPLHF. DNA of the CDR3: TGTGCCTGGGGGCTGATCCAGGGTGGTAATTCACCCCTCCACTTT.

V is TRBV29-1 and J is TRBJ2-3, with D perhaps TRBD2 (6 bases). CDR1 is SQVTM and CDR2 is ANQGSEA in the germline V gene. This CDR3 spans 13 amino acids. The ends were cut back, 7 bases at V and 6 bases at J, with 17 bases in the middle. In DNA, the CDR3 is TGCAGCGCTAAGGGAAACAGCGGGGATACGCAGTATTTT. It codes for CSAKGNSGDTQYF.

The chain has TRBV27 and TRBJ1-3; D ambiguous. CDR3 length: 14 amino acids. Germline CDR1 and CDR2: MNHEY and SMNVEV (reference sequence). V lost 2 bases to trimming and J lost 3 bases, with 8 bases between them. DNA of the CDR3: TGTGCCAGCAGTTTACGACGAGGTGGAAACACCATATATTTT. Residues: CASSLRRGGNTIYF.

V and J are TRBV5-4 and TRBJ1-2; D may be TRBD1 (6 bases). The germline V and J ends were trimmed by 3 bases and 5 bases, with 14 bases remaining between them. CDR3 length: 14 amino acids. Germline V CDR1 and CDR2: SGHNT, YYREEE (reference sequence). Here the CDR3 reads CASSSRQAGYGYTF. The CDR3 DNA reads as TGTGCCAGCAGCTCCCGACAGGCGGGTTATGGCTACACCTTC.